One sample yielded the 18 T cell receptor beta chains listed below, sequenced in a study of beta chain features in type 1 diabetes. Study results and limitations: Within each of all four CD4+ subsets, Type 1 diabetes patients had TCRB CDR3s that were moderately but significantly shorter.

Their antigens are not known. As every portion of the isolated RNA was reverse transcribed, the sequencing read expressed TCRB transcripts. Repertoires were generated with immunoSEQ multiplex PCR, while TCRdb's copy carries only in-frame clones and drops some. The sample gives 150,000 to 200,000 clones, 6.5% to 9.5% of which show up once; about 0.95% is in the top ten. Source material: central memory CD4+ T cells from blood. The receptor source for this set is a woman in her thirties or forties with type 1 diabetes.

This chain joins TRBV6-6 and TRBJ1-1; D is uncertain. From germline, CDR1 is MNHNY and CDR2 SVGAGI (reference sequence). The CDR3 length is 11 residues. V was pared by 6 bases and J by 4 bases, with 6 bases between. CDR3: CASSSGTEAFF. The CDR3 nucleotides are TGTGCCAGCAGCTCCGGCACTGAAGCTTTCTTT.

The gene calls are TRBV5-4 and TRBJ2-3, with 9 bases matching TRBD1. The CDR3 is made up of 14 amino acids. Germline-derived CDR1 and CDR2 are SGHNT and YYREEE (reference sequence). The trim removed 4 bases at V and 4 bases at J, leaving 4 bases unmatched. The CDR3, as DNA: TGTGCCAGCAGCCCTACAGGGGGCGCAGATACGCAGTATTTT. Translating gives CASSPTGGADTQYF.

This clone has a handful of counts. The V gene is TRBV28, the J gene TRBJ1-1, with D perhaps TRBD1 (6 bases). CDR1 and CDR2 from the germline V gene are MDHEN and SYDVKM. The CDR3 runs 14 residues. The V gene lost 7 bases and the J gene lost 1 base, with 13 bases spanning the gap. The CDR3 loop reads CASKSGTPNTEAFF. The CDR3 DNA reads TGTGCCAGCAAAAGCGGGACACCGAACACTGAAGCTTTCTTT.

The chain has TRBV4-1 and TRBJ2-3; 11 nucleotides line up with TRBD2. With 4 bases clipped from V and 2 bases from J, the junction kept 14 bases outside the gene matches. CDR1 and CDR2 from the germline V gene are MGHRA and YSYEKL. The CDR3 is 19 residues long. DNA for the CDR3: TGCGCCAGCAGCCGCGGGACCATAACTAGCGGGGGTCCCACAGATACGCAGTATTTT. Its translation: CASSRGTITSGGPTDTQYF.

The V gene is TRBV9, the J gene TRBJ2-1; 8 bases agree with TRBD2. The CDR3 is 15 residues long. Germline CDR1 SGDLS, CDR2 YYNGEE. After removal of 4 bases from V and 4 bases from J, the junction contained 7 bases not matched to a gene. For the CDR3, the DNA is TGTGCCAGCAGCTTGACCGGGACTAGTTACAATGAGCAGTTCTTC. Translation gives CASSLTGTSYNEQFF.

This clone was detected a few times. Germline is not matched at one junction end, which may reflect a read error. The genes are TRBV6-1 and TRBJ2-7, with 14 bases fitting TRBD2. The germline CDR1 and CDR2 sequences are MNHNS and SASEGT. CDR3 length equals 16 residues. CDR3 DNA sequence: TGTGCCAGCAGCGAAGGGTGGACTAGCGGGAGGAACGAGCAGTACTTC. It translates to CASSEGWTSGRNEQYF.

The sample holds a few counts of this clone. The chain carries TRBV29-1 and TRBJ1-4; D is unresolved. The ends were cut back, 7 bases at V and 0 bases at J, with 9 bases in the middle. This CDR3 has 13 amino acids. Germline CDR1 SQVTM, CDR2 ANQGSEA. The CDR3 is CSGLYATNEKLFF. Here the CDR3 DNA reads TGCAGCGGACTCTATGCAACTAATGAAAAACTGTTTTTT.

This clone was seen more than once but under ten times. The chain links TRBV29-1 to TRBJ2-7; 8 bases match TRBD1. The CDR3 is made up of 13 amino acids. J gave up 6 bases and V 6 bases, and 10 bases lay outside the gene matches. In germline, CDR1 is SQVTM, CDR2 ANQGSEA. CDR3 DNA: TGCAGCGTGATGGACAGGGCGAGGGGCGAGCAGTACTTC. It yields the protein CSVMDRARGEQYF.

V is TRBV14 and J is TRBJ2-1; 11 nucleotides line up with TRBD2. V was pared by 2 bases and J by 9 bases, with 6 bases of the junction left unmatched. The CDR3 is 15 amino acids. Germline assignment: CDR1 SGHDN and CDR2 FVKESK. CDR3 in DNA: TGTGCCAGCAGCCAAATGACTAGCGGGGCGGCTGAGCAGTTCTTC. It is translated as CASSQMTSGAAEQFF.

The V gene is TRBV15, the J gene TRBJ1-4; no definite D call. Per germline, CDR1 LNHNV and CDR2 YYDKDF (reference sequence). The CDR3 has 13 residues. Trimming removed 5 bases at V and 5 bases at J, with 9 bases between. The CDR3 protein is CATSAYGNEKLFF. Here the CDR3 DNA reads TGTGCCACCAGCGCCTACGGGAATGAAAAACTGTTTTTT.

V and J are TRBV9 and TRBJ2-7; 9 nucleotides align to TRBD2. After removal of 1 base from V and 3 bases from J, the junction contained 17 bases not matched to a gene. This CDR3 region has 19 residues. CDR1 and CDR2 (germline): SGDLS, YYNGEE. CDR3 in DNA: TGTGCCAGCAGCGTACTACTCCCACCCAAGGAGCGGGAGGACTACGAGCAGTACTTC. Translating it yields CASSVLLPPKEREDYEQYF.

This clone was picked up a small number of times. The CDR3 here is CASSWGVVNYGYTF. CDR3 coding DNA: TGTGCCAGCAGTTGGGGGGTAGTTAACTATGGCTACACCTTC. The rearrangement joins TRBV28 to TRBJ1-2; a weak D match, TRBD1 (5 bases). V lost 4 bases and J 1 base, leaving 10 bases between the germline ends. The CDR3 sequence is 14 residues long. CDR1 is MDHEN and CDR2 is SYDVKM in the germline V gene.

In this sample, this clone turned up a few times. The chain is built from TRBV23-1 and TRBJ2-7, with D perhaps matching TRBD2 (7 bases). TRBV23-1 is known as an ORF, though its function is uncertain. The CDR3 runs to 14 residues. Deletions cut 10 bases from V and 9 bases from J, with 25 bases between. The CDR3 DNA is TGCGCCACCTCCTTCAGACTGGGGGGGGGCGCGCAGTACTTC. Amino acids: CATSFRLGGGAQYF.

This clone showed up just a few times. In nucleotides, the CDR3 is TGTGCCAGCAGCTTAGGGGTGGGCAGGGGAGAGACCCAGTACTTC. It specifies CASSLGVGRGETQYF. The rearrangement joins TRBV11-2 to TRBJ2-5, with D perhaps TRBD1 (6 bases). Germline values: CDR1 SGHAT, CDR2 FQNNGV. This CDR3 has 15 residues. The V and J ends lost 1 base and 4 bases respectively, with 13 bases between them.

V usage is TRBV5-4 and J usage is TRBJ1-2; no clear D gene. CDR1 and CDR2 (germline): SGHNT, YYREEE (reference sequence). The CDR3 loop spans 13 amino acids. The V and J ends lost 4 bases and 4 bases respectively, with 11 bases between them. The CDR3, as DNA: TGTGCCAGCAGCCACACAAATTCCTATGGCTACACCTTC. Translating gives CASSHTNSYGYTF.

The chain recombines TRBV9 with TRBJ1-3; TRBD1 matches at 9 bases. This CDR3 has 15 amino acids. CDR1 and CDR2 (germline): SGDLS, YYNGEE. The trim removed 4 bases at V and 3 bases at J, leaving 5 bases unmatched. The CDR3 nucleotides are TGTGCCAGCAGCCCCACAGGGGGCGGTGGAAACACCATATATTTT. Protein: CASSPTGGGGNTIYF. Looking up the rest from reference TRBV9 and TRBJ1-3 gives the full variable domain: DSGVTQTPKHLITATGQRVTLRCSPRSGDLSVYWYQQSLDQGLQFLIQYYNGEERAKGNILERFSAQQFPDLHSELNLSSLELGDSALYFCASSPTGGGGNTIYFGEGSWLTVV.

The DNA for the CDR3 is TGTGCCAGCAGTGCACCCACAGACCTTAATCAGCCCCAGCATTTT. Protein sequence: CASSAPTDLNQPQHF. The V and J genes are TRBV6-5 and TRBJ1-5; D is unresolved. V was clipped by 5 bases and J by 4 bases, with 15 bases between them. Germline CDR1 is MNHEY and CDR2 is SVGAGI. There are 15 residues in the CDR3.

This clone was seen more than once but under ten times. The J gene is TRBJ2-6, the V gene TRBV5-1, with 13 bases fitting TRBD2. The trim removed 4 bases at V and 0 bases at J, leaving 7 bases unmatched. CDR3 size: 19 residues. CDR1 and CDR2 from the germline V gene are SGHRS and YFSETQ. The DNA of the CDR3 is TGCGCCAGCAGCGGGGGACTAGCGGGGACTTCCTCTGGGGCCAACGTCCTGACTTTC. Its protein product is CASSGGLAGTSSGANVLTF.